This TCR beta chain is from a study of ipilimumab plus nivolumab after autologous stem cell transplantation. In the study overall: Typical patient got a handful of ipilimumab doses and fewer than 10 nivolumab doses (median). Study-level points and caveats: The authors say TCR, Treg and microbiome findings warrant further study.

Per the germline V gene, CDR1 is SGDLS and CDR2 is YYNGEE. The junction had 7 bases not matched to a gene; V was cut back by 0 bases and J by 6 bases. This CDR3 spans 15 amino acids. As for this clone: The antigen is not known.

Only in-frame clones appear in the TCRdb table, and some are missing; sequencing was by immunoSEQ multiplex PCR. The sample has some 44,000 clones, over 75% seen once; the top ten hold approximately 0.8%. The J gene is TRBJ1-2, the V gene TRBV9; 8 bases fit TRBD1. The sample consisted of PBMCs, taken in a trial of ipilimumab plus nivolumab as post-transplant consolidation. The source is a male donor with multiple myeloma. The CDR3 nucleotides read TGTGCCAGCAGCGTAGTTACAGGGGGGTTCAATGGCTACACCTTC. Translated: CASSVVTGGFNGYTF.